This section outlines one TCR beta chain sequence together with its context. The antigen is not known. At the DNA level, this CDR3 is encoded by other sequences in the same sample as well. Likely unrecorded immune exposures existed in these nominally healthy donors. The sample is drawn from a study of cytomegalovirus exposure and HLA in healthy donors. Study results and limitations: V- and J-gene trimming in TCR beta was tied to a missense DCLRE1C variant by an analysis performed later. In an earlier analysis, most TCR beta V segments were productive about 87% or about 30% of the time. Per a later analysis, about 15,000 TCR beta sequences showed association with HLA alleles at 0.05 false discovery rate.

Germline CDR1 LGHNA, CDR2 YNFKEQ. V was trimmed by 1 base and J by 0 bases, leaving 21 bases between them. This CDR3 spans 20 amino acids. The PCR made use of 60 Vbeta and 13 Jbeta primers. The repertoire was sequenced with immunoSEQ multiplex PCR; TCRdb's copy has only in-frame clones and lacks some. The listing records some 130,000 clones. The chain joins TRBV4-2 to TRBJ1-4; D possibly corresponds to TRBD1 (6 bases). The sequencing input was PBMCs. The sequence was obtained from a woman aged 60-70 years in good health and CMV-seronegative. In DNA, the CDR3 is TGTGCCAGCAGCCAAGGCCGGCTATGGAGGACAGCAGCAACTAATGAAAAACTGTTTTTT. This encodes CASSQGRLWRTAATNEKLFF.